The sequence of this T cell receptor (beta chain) was determined in a study of T cells in Graves' hyperthyroidism and ophthalmopathy. TCR beta CDR3 regions were amplified from RNA transcripts. RT-PCR in the first round (using the HTBI primer set) targeted the TCR CDR3. Each CDR3 protein gets one entry after TCRdb re-called the multiplex PCR reads with MiXCR. In the table there are fewer than 800,000 distinct CDR3 sequences, around 15% of which are singletons. This sequence originates from a man in his late teens or twenties with Graves' hyperthyroidism. Sequenced input: blood.

CDR3 loop: CASSESGENQYF. In nucleotides, the CDR3 is TGTGCCAGCAGTGAATCCGGGGAGAATCAGTACTTC. The V call is TRBV6-1, the J call TRBJ2-4, with D maybe TRBD2 (5 bases). CDR1 is MNHNS and CDR2 is SASEGT in the germline V gene. Trimming shortened V by 2 bases and J by 12 bases, and 11 bases separated the two germline ends. The CDR3 sequence is 12 residues long.